The 22 T cell receptor beta chains below all came from one sample that was sequenced in a study of T-cell reconstitution after alpha-beta-depleted transplantation in children. This sample's TCRbeta library carried unique molecular identifier barcodes. Using its own MiXCR run on the PCR reads, TCRdb lists one record per CDR3 protein. The table includes roughly 100,000 distinct CDR3 sequences, roughly 7.1% detected once. The sequenced sample was PBMCs, obtained before TCRalphabeta/CD19-depleted stem cell transplant. These receptors came from a boy aged 2 to 9 with acute lymphoblastic leukemia, due to receive a stem cell transplant.

This clonotype was seen at least ten times. The chain combines TRBV20-1 with TRBJ1-5, with TRBD1 as a possible D gene (6 bases). The germline CDR1 and CDR2 sequences are DFQATT and SNEGSKA (reference sequence). The CDR3 contains 13 residues. Trimming left V 6 bases short and J 5 bases short, with 14 bases between. This chain's CDR3 is CSAGGDTHQPQHF. CDR3 in DNA: TGCAGTGCCGGCGGGGACACTCATCAGCCCCAGCATTTT.

Details on this clonotype: Being one base from a much bigger clone, this may be a read error. The chain uses TRBV3-1 and TRBJ2-3, with D unresolved. The CDR3 is made up of 14 amino acids. CDR1 LGHDT and CDR2 YNNKEL come from the germline V gene (reference sequence). The CDR3 DNA reads as TGTGTCAGCAGCCAAAGAGGAAGCACAGATACGCAGTATTTT. Its translation is CVSSQRGSTDTQYF.

This clonotype was counted many times. The V gene is TRBV5-1, the J gene TRBJ1-3; D is unclear. Germline assignment: CDR1 SGHRS and CDR2 YFSETQ. This CDR3 has 13 amino acids. Trimming took 0 bases from V and 2 from J, leaving 3 bases between them. The CDR3 loop is CASSLAAGNTIYF. The CDR3, as DNA: TGCGCCAGCAGCTTGGCGGCTGGAAACACCATATATTTT.

This clonotype was counted many times. V gene TRBV6-2 or TRBV6-3 combines with J gene TRBJ2-5, with D possibly being TRBD1 (6 bases). The ends were cut back, 4 bases at V and 0 bases at J, with 12 bases in the middle. The CDR3 loop spans 15 amino acids. Germline CDR1 is MNHEY and CDR2 is SVGEGT. The CDR3 DNA reads as TGTGCCAGCAGTTCGGGACAAAAGTACCAAGAGACCCAGTACTTC. This gives the protein CASSSGQKYQETQYF.

This clonotype was found a few times. The V call is TRBV4-3, the J call TRBJ2-2; 9 bases align to TRBD1. Germline CDR1 is LGHNA and CDR2 is YSLEER. The V and J ends lost 0 bases and 7 bases, in that order; junction bases with no gene match: 9. This CDR3 comprises 17 residues. The CDR3 protein is CASSQDVGTGTVGELFF. The CDR3 DNA sequence: TGCGCCAGCAGCCAAGATGTGGGGACAGGGACGGTCGGGGAGCTGTTTTTT.

This clonotype was seen a few times. An end of the junction differs from the germline gene, which may be a read error. The chain links TRBV19 to TRBJ2-5; D possibly corresponds to TRBD2 (5 bases). CDR1 and CDR2 (germline): LNHDA, SQIVND (reference sequence). The CDR3 loop spans 14 amino acids. Here the CDR3 reads CASSVEGLQETQYF. DNA for the CDR3: TGTGCCAGTAGTGTAGAGGGTCTGCAAGAGACCCAGTACTTC.

This clonotype occurred many times. The rearrangement uses TRBV29-1 and TRBJ1-1, with a possible D match to TRBD1 (6 bases). The CDR3 has 14 amino acids. The V gene's germline CDR1 is SQVTM and CDR2 ANQGSEA. V gave up 5 bases and J gave up 3 bases, with 16 bases separating them. CDR3 nucleotides: TGCAGCGTTTTCGGCAGGGGTTGGTACACTGAAGCTTTCTTT. Protein: CSVFGRGWYTEAFF.

This clonotype was counted a few times. The chain combines TRBV7-2 with TRBJ2-3, with a tentative D call TRBD2 (6 bases). The germline V and J ends were trimmed by 2 bases and 0 bases, with 9 bases remaining between them. The length of the CDR3 is 15 residues. The germline V gene encodes CDR1 SGHTA and CDR2 FQGNSA. CDR3 bases: TGTGCCAGCAGCTTAAGAGGGACTAGCACAGATACGCAGTATTTT. This translates into CASSLRGTSTDTQYF.

This clonotype was detected a few times. This chain uses TRBV12-3 or TRBV12-4 with TRBJ2-7, with 15 nucleotides matching TRBD2. The V and J ends lost 6 bases and 1 base, in that order; junction bases with no gene match: 7. This CDR3 is 17 amino acids long. CDR3 nucleotides: TGTGCCAGCAGCCCCGGACTAGCGGGGGGGCTGTCCTACGAGCAGTACTTC. It is translated as CASSPGLAGGLSYEQYF.

The rearrangement uses TRBV5-5 and TRBJ2-1; D uncertain. The CDR3 covers 14 residues. With 0 bases removed from V and 5 bases from J, the gap between germline ends came to 9 bases. The V gene's germline CDR1 is SGHKS and CDR2 YYEKEE (reference sequence). CDR3 coding DNA: TGTGCCAGCAGCTTGGGAGTTTGGAACAATGAGCAGTTCTTC. Residues: CASSLGVWNNEQFF.

The chain recombines TRBV11-2 with TRBJ1-1; 7 bases are a match to TRBD1. CDR1 SGHAT and CDR2 FQNNGV come from the germline V gene. This CDR3 is built from 16 residues. V lost 4 bases to trimming and J lost 1 base; unmatched junction nucleotides: 9. CDR3 region: CASSYPNRGPNTEAFF. CDR3 DNA sequence: TGTGCCAGCAGCTACCCAAACAGGGGCCCGAACACTGAAGCTTTCTTT. Full variable domain (remainder filled in from reference TRBV11-2 and TRBJ1-1): EAGVAQSPRYKIIEKRQSVAFWCNPISGHATLYWYQQILGQGPKLLIQFQNNGVVDDSQLPKDRFSAERLKGVDSTLKIQPAKLEDSAVYLCASSYPNRGPNTEAFFGQGTRLTVV.

Notes on this clonotype: The junction departs from germline at one end; a sequencing error may be responsible. The V gene is TRBV20-1, the J gene TRBJ2-3; TRBD2 might be the D (5 bases). Germline V gives CDR1 DFQATT, CDR2 SNEGSKA (reference sequence). The CDR3 consists of 16 residues. The CDR3 DNA follows: TGCACTGCTAGCCCCTTGGGCGGCTACACCACAGATACGCAGTATTTT. Protein sequence: CTASPLGGYTTDTQYF.

This clonotype has just a few counts. This chain joins TRBV4-3 and TRBJ1-6, with D uncertain. The germline V gene encodes CDR1 LGHNA and CDR2 YSLEER. The CDR3 loop spans 15 amino acids. V was trimmed by 1 base and J by 7 bases, leaving 11 bases between them. The CDR3 coding sequence is TGCGCCAGCAGCCAAGTAACCGTCGGGAATTCACCCCTCCACTTT. Translating it yields CASSQVTVGNSPLHF.

This clonotype was seen ten or more times. The chain has TRBV15 and TRBJ1-5, with 8 nucleotides matching TRBD1. The CDR3 has 15 amino acids. After removal of 1 base from V and 4 bases from J, the junction contained 3 bases not matched to a gene. Looked up from germline, CDR1 is LNHNV and CDR2 is YYDKDF (reference sequence). The CDR3 protein is CATSRATGGNQPQHF. The CDR3 nucleotides are TGTGCCACCAGCAGAGCCACAGGGGGGAATCAGCCCCAGCATTTT. Full variable domain (remainder filled in from reference TRBV15 and TRBJ1-5): DAMVIQNPRYQVTQFGKPVTLSCSQTLNHNVMYWYQQKSSQAPKLLFHYYDKDFNNEADTPDNFQSRRPNTSFCFLDIRSPGLGDTAMYLCATSRATGGNQPQHFGDGTRLSIL.

This clonotype was seen repeatedly, ten times or more. This chain links TRBV7-8 with TRBJ1-5; D possibly corresponds to TRBD1 (6 bases). This CDR3 is built from 17 residues. Trimming pared 4 bases from V and 5 bases from J, leaving 21 bases between. Germline CDR1 is SGHVS and CDR2 is FQNEAQ. The CDR3 sequence is CASSSLGVRGVDQPQHF. CDR3 sequence (DNA): TGTGCCAGCAGCTCCCTGGGGGTCAGGGGAGTGGATCAGCCCCAGCATTTT.

This clonotype was counted at least ten times. The chain couples TRBV12-3 or TRBV12-4 to TRBJ1-5; D is undetermined. The ends were cut back, 5 bases at V and 5 bases at J, with 13 bases in the middle. The CDR3 is 14 residues long. The CDR3 DNA follows: TGTGCCAGCAGTAGGCCCCTCGGGGATCAGCCCCAGCATTTT. It is translated as CASSRPLGDQPQHF.

This clonotype has at least ten counts. CDR3 DNA sequence: TGCAGTGCTAGAAACAGAGAGCCCCTTGAAGCTTTCTTT. This codes for CSARNREPLEAFF. V usage is TRBV20-1 and J usage is TRBJ1-1; D is uncertain. The V gene lost 2 bases and the J gene lost 7 bases, with 14 bases spanning the gap. CDR3 length: 13 residues. Germline V gene sequence: CDR1 DFQATT, CDR2 SNEGSKA (reference sequence).

This clonotype has ten or more counts. The rearrangement uses TRBV12-3 or TRBV12-4 and TRBJ2-3; D might be TRBD2 (5 bases). This CDR3 contains 15 residues. V shed 3 bases and J shed 3 bases, with 13 bases lying between them. This chain's CDR3 is CASSFRRTRTDTQYF. DNA for the CDR3: TGTGCCAGCAGTTTCCGGAGGACCCGAACAGATACGCAGTATTTT.

This clonotype has a count of ten or more. The CDR3 DNA reads as TGCAGCGTTCGCCCCTTGACAGATGGTGAGCAGTACTTC. Protein product: CSVRPLTDGEQYF. This rearrangement joins TRBV29-1 to TRBJ2-7; maybe TRBD1 (5 bases). The germline gives CDR1 SQVTM, CDR2 ANQGSEA. The CDR3 length is 13 residues. V was pared by 5 bases and J by 7 bases, with 18 bases between.

Details on this clonotype: The final CDR3 position lacks the conserved phenylalanine or tryptophan, pointing to a likely read error. The chain recombines TRBV5-1 with TRBJ2-5, with D perhaps TRBD1 (6 bases). Trimming stripped 0 bases from V and 3 bases from J, with 9 bases between. The CDR3 is 14 residues long. Germline V lookup: CDR1 SGHRS, CDR2 YFSETQ. Here the CDR3 DNA reads TGCGCCAGCAGCTTGGTTTCAGGGGAAGAGACCCAGTACTGC. Protein product: CASSLVSGEETQYC.

CDR3 sequence reads: CASSLSSSLNEKLFF. The CDR3 DNA sequence: TGTGCCAGCAGTTTAAGTTCGTCCCTTAATGAAAAACTGTTTTTT. The J gene is TRBJ1-4, the V gene TRBV27; D uncertain. Deletions cut 2 bases from V and 4 bases from J, with 11 bases between. The CDR3 consists of 15 residues. Germline V gene sequence: CDR1 MNHEY, CDR2 SMNVEV (reference sequence).

About this clonotype itself: A read error is likely, as this CDR3 ends without the conserved phenylalanine or tryptophan. The chain links TRBV7-2 to TRBJ2-7; D may correspond to TRBD1 or TRBD2 (5 bases each). Trimming cost V 5 bases and J 4 bases, with 18 bases left between them. The CDR3 is made up of 15 amino acids. The germline V gene encodes CDR1 SGHTA and CDR2 FQGNSA. The CDR3 coding sequence is TGTGCCAGCAGCCTGGGGGTGGCTGCGTCTTACGAGCAGTACTCC. Protein sequence: CASSLGVAASYEQYS.